This T cell receptor beta chain is drawn from a study of blood T cell repertoires in COVID-19. The method was immunoSEQ multiplex PCR; TCRdb's version includes in-frame clones alone and lacks a portion of them. The repertoire includes around 310,000 clones, about 90% of them detected once, and 0.95% to 1.3% sits in the top ten. Germline CDR1 reads PRHDT; CDR2 reads FYEKMQ (reference sequence). V lost 5 bases, J lost 2 bases, and 6 bases stayed unmatched. This CDR3 spans 15 amino acids. The chain recombines TRBV13 with TRBJ2-7, with 10 bases that match TRBD1. This clonotype originated in a woman aged 35 to 49 with COVID-19, enrolled during active disease. The sequenced sample consisted of peripheral blood. The CDR3 bases are TGTGCCAGCAGCCCCTTGGGGACAGGGGCCTACGAGCAGTACTTC. This codes for CASSPLGTGAYEQYF. The complete variable domain, with remaining parts taken from reference TRBV13 and TRBJ2-7, reads AAGVIQSPRHLIKEKRETATLKCYPIPRHDTVYWYQQGPGQDPQFLISFYEKMQSDKGSIPDRFSAQQFSDYHSELNMSSLELGDSALYFCASSPLGTGAYEQYFGPGTRLTVT.